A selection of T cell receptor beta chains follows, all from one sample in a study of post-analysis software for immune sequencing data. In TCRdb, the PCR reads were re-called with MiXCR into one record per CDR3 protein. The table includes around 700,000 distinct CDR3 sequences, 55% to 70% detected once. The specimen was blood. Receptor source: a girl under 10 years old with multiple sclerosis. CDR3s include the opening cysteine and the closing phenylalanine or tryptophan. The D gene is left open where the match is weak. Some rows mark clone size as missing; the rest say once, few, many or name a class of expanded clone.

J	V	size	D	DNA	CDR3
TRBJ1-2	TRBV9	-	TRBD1	TGTGCCAGCAGGGGACAGGGGGCCGATGAGGGCTACACCTTC	CASRGQGADEGYTF
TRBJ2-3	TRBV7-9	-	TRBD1	TGTGCCAGCAGCTCCTACGGGACAGGCGGGGATACGCAGTATTTT	CASSSYGTGGDTQYF
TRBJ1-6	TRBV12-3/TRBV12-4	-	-	TGTGCCAGTACTCAGGTCGGGGATTCACCCCTCCACTTT	CASTQVGDSPLHF
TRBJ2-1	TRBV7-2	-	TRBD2	TGTGCCAGCAGCTTGCTAGCGGGAGTGGCAGACGCCTACAATGAGCAGTTCTTC	CASSLLAGVADAYNEQFF
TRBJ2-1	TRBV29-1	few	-	TGCAGCGTTGTCCCCCCTGACAACGAGCAGTTCTTC	CSVVPPDNEQFF
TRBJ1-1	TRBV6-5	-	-	TGTGCCAGCAGTTACTCGTGGCGGCGGAACACTGAAGCTTTCTTT	CASSYSWRRNTEAFF
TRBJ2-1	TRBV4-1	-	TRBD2	TGCGCCAGCAGCCAAGAGGTTCTAGCGGGATCCAATGAGCAGTTCTTC	CASSQEVLAGSNEQFF
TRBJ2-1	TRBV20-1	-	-	TGCAGTGCTAAAGACAATGAGCAGTTCTTC	CSAKDNEQFF
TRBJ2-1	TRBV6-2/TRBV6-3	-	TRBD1	TGTGCCAGCCTGATTGGACAGGGTTGGAATGAGCAGTTCTTC	CASLIGQGWNEQFF
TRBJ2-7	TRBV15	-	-	TGTGCCACCAGCAGAGCCTTGGATCGGCACGAGCAGTACTTC	CATSRALDRHEQYF
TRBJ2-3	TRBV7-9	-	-	TGTGCCAGCACTATCCCCAGCAGGACCACAGATGCGCAGTATTTT	CASTIPSRTTDAQYF
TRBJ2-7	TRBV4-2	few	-	TGTGCCAGCAGCCAAGCCCTAAGCCCCTCCTACGAGCAGTACTTC	CASSQALSPSYEQYF
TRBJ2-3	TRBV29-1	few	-	TGCAGCGCTCCGGGACTGACGACTAATACGCAGTATTTT	CSAPGLTTNTQYF
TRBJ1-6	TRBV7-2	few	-	TGTGCCAGCAGCCCTCCGGGTTCACCCCTCCACTTT	CASSPPGSPLHF
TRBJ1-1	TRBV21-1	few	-	TGTGCCAGCAGCTTCCTGGTCCCCACTACAGGGGTGAATGGGAGCACTGAAGCTTTCTTT	CASSFLVPTTGVNGSTEAFF
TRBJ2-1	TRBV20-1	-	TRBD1	TGCAGTGCTAGAGACCGGGACAGGGCGTACAATGAGCAGTTCTTC	CSARDRDRAYNEQFF
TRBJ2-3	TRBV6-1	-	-	TGTGCCAGCAAAACACAGAGAGGGGTTGGCACAGATACGCAGTATTTT	CASKTQRGVGTDTQYF
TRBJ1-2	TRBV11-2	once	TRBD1	TGTGCCAGCAGCTCCTACCGGGACAGGGGATCGGGGGGCTACACCTTC	CASSSYRDRGSGGYTF
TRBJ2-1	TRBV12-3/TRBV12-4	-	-	TGTGCCAGCATTTCCCGGGACGGATACAATGAGCAGTTCTTC	CASISRDGYNEQFF
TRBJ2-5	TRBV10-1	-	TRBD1	TGCGCCAGCAGATCTGACAGGGGCAGGCCGGCGACCCAGTACTTC	CASRSDRGRPATQYF
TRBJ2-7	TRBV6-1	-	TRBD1	TGTGCCAGCAGTCGGATGCCCCCCGGGACAGAGGTCTACGAGCAGTACTTC	CASSRMPPGTEVYEQYF
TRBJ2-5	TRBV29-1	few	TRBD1	TGCAGCGGACAGGGCCAAGAGACCCAGTACTTC	CSGQGQETQYF
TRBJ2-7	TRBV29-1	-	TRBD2	TGCAGCGCTCGGGGAGGGGCGGGCGAGCAGTACTTC	CSARGGAGEQYF
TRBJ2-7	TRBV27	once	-	TGTGCCAGCAGTTACTTGGGAGAACGGTACGAGCAGTACTTC	CASSYLGERYEQYF
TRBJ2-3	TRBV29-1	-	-	TGCAGCGTGGCAGGCTGGGGGGAAGATACGCAGTATTTT	CSVAGWGEDTQYF
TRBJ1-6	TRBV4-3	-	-	TGCGCCAGCAGCCAAGAGCTGGAATTACCCCTCCACTTT	CASSQELELPLHF
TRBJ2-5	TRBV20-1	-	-	TGCAGCGCGTTCGGTAGGCGCCAAGAGACCCAGTACTTC	CSAFGRRQETQYF
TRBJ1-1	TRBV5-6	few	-	TGTGCCAGCAGGAACGGGGGGAGCACTGAAGCTTTCTTT	CASRNGGSTEAFF
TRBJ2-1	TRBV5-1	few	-	TGCGCCAGCAGCGGTGGGCTAGCTCGAAATGAGCAGTTCTTC	CASSGGLARNEQFF
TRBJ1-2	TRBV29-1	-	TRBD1	TGCAGCGTTACGACAGGGGGCTCCCACTATGGCTACACCTTC	CSVTTGGSHYGYTF